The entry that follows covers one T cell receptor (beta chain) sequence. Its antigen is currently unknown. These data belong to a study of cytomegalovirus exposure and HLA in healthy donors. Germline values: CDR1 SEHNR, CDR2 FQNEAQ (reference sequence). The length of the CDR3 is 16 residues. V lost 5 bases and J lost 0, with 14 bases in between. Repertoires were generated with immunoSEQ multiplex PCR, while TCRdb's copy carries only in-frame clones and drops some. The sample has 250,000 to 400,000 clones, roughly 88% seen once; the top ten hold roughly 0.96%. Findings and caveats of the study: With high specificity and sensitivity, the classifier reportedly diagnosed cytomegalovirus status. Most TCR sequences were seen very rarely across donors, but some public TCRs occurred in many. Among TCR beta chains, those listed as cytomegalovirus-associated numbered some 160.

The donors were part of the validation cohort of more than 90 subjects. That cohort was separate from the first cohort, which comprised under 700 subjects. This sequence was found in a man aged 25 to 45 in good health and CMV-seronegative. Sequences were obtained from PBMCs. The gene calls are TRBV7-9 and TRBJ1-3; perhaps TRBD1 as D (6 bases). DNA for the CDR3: TGTGCCAGCAGCCCCAGGGACAAACCCTCTGGAAACACCATATATTTT. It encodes CASSPRDKPSGNTIYF.